This T cell receptor beta chain is from a study of blood T cell repertoires in COVID-19. Study-wide background: The United States, Italy and Spain supplied acute and convalescent COVID-19 samples. Nucleic acid was either cDNA or gDNA, and it came from T cells, B-cell-depleted T cells, or PBMCs.

The table came from immunoSEQ multiplex PCR; TCRdb's copy has only in-frame clones and leaves some out. The sample holds roughly 180,000 clones, around 88% seen once. Participants, about 18 to 89 years old, spanned under 25 US areas. Allocation to cohorts depended on clinical history reported by the participants. Sequences were obtained from PBMCs or T cells enriched from blood (not recorded which). This clonotype was sampled from a woman aged 45 to 65 in a cohort exposed to, infected with or recovered from COVID-19 (not recorded which).

CDR3 nucleotides: TGCAGCGTTGACCTGACAGGTCCACCCTACGAGCAGTACTTC. Protein sequence: CSVDLTGPPYEQYF. The V call is TRBV29-1, the J call TRBJ2-7, with D tentatively TRBD1 (6 bases). Germline-derived CDR1 and CDR2 are SQVTM and ANQGSEA. The germline V and J ends were trimmed by 3 bases and 2 bases, with 14 bases remaining between them. The CDR3 contains 14 residues.